Listed below are T cell receptor beta chains from one sample, sequenced in a study of beta chain features in type 1 diabetes. Assay: immunoSEQ multiplex PCR; the TCRdb copy retains only in-frame clones and omits some. This table has 600,000 to 700,000 clones, roughly 12% appearing once. Sequenced material: naive CD4+ T cells from blood. The receptors derive from a man younger than 45 with type 1 diabetes. CDR3s leave out the opening cysteine and the closing phenylalanine or tryptophan. Expanded clones get a size class; other rows say once, few or many, or leave the size out.

v_gene	j_gene	abundance	CDR3aa
TRBV4-3	TRBJ1-3	.	ASSRDRGSRNTIY
TRBV7-9	TRBJ1-4	.	ASSPQTGANEKLF
TRBV10-2	TRBJ2-3	few	ASSADLTGRDTQY
TRBV27	TRBJ2-5	few	ASRIGEGRETQY
TRBV6-6	TRBJ2-3	many	ASRTTDTQY
TRBV5-1	TRBJ2-7	few	ASSSSGTLDYEQY
TRBV10-3	TRBJ2-1	.	AVARTRDHEQF
TRBV7-9	TRBJ1-5	few	ASSQLTGYDPQH
TRBV5-1	TRBJ1-1	few	ASSPQGTGMNTEAF
TRBV2	TRBJ2-7	.	ASSEKGYSSYEQY
TRBV9	TRBJ1-5	.	ASSVDGSGNQPQH
TRBV29-1	TRBJ2-5	.	SVEDGSSEWEAQY
TRBV7-2	TRBJ1-2	.	ASRLTSGDYGYT
TRBV27	TRBJ2-6	.	ARRSVRNRGANVLT
TRBV19	TRBJ1-5	.	ASSMMSGSNQPQH
TRBV19	TRBJ1-2	few	ASSPRDRGAEGYT
TRBV29-1	TRBJ2-2	few	SVSSGTHTGELF
TRBV19	TRBJ2-7	few	ASNPGRGSAYEQY
TRBV28	TRBJ2-2	few	ASSSTGENIGELF
TRBV4-1	TRBJ2-1	few	ASSRIQGNEQF
TRBV2	TRBJ1-6	few	ASSVGGDSPLH
TRBV7-2	TRBJ2-7	.	ASSPDGRAGYEQY
TRBV6-6	TRBJ1-2	.	ASSYRTVTNYGYT
TRBV9	TRBJ1-1	.	ASSVDGGRKNTEAF
TRBV7-2	TRBJ2-2	.	ASSARGSRWGTGELF
TRBV25-1	TRBJ2-1	few	ASSATFISYNEQF
TRBV10-3	TRBJ2-7	few	AISESKREGVVQY
TRBV6-6	TRBJ2-7	few	ASSSRASTRGEQY
TRBV6-1	TRBJ2-3	few	ASSEETSNTQY
TRBV7-9	TRBJ2-3	few	ASSRSEDTQY
TRBV7-3	TRBJ2-3	few	ASSFGVAGSTDTQY
TRBV11-2	TRBJ2-2	few	ASSPRFAGELF
TRBV5-8	TRBJ1-4	.	ASSLGNEKLF
TRBV27	TRBJ2-5	.	ASTGRAYETQY
TRBV6-1	TRBJ1-2	.	ASSEDGRKGYT
TRBV29-1	TRBJ1-1	few	SGGILNTEAF
TRBV5-8	TRBJ1-4	few	ASSRTGQGP
TRBV18	TRBJ1-4	few	ASSPNTVATNEKLF
TRBV29-1	TRBJ1-2	few	SVGDRGWRAYGYT
TRBV4-3	TRBJ2-6	.	ASSQGTGTGANVLT
TRBV4-1	TRBJ1-1	.	ASSQALGSNTEAF
TRBV27	TRBJ2-1	.	ASRGFYNEQF